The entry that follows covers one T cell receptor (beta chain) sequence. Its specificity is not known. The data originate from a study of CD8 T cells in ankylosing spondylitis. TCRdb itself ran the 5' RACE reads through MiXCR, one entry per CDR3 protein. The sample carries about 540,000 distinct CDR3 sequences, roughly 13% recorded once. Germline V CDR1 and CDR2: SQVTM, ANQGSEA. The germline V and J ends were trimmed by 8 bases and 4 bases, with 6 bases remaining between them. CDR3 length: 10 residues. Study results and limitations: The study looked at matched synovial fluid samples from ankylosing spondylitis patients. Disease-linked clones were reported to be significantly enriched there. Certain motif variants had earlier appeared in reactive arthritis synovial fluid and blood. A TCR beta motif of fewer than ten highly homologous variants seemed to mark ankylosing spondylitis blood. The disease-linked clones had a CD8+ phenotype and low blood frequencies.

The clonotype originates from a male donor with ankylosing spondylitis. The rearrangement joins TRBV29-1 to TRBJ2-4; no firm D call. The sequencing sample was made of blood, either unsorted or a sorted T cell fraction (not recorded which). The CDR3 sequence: CSPGKNIQYF. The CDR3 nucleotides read TGCAGCCCCGGTAAAAACATTCAGTACTTC.